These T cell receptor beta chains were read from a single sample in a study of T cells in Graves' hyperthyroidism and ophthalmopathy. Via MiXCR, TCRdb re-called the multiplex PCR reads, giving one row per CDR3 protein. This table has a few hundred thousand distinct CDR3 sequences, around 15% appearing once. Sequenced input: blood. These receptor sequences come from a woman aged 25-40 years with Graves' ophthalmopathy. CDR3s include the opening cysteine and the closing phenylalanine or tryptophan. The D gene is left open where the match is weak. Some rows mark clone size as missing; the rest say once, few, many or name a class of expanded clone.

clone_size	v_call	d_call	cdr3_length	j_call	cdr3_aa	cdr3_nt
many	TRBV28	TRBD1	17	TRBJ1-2	CASSLLARGPWEYGYTF	TGTGCCAGCAGTCTCCTTGCGAGGGGGCCCTGGGAATATGGCTACACCTTC
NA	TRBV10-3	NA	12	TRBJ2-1	CAISDISLEQFF	TGTGCCATCAGTGACATCTCCCTGGAGCAGTTCTTC
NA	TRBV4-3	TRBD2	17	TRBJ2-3	CASSRSSGRINTDTQYF	TGCGCCAGCAGCAGGTCTAGCGGGAGGATCAACACAGATACGCAGTATTTT
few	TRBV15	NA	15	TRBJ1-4	CATSREGTRGEKLFF	TGTGCCACCAGCAGAGAAGGCACGAGAGGTGAAAAACTGTTTTTT
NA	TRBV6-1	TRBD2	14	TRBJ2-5	CASSGWEGGETQYF	TGTGCCAGCAGTGGATGGGAGGGAGGGGAGACCCAGTACTTC
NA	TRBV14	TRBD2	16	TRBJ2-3	CASSQDVREYGDTQYF	TGTGCCAGCAGCCAAGATGTGCGGGAGTATGGAGATACGCAGTATTTT
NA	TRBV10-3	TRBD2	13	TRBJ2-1	CAMTSVTYNEQFF	TGTGCCATGACTAGCGTTACCTACAATGAGCAGTTCTTC
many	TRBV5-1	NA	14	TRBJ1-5	CASSNRGGDQPQHF	TGCGCCAGCAGTAATAGGGGAGGCGATCAGCCCCAGCATTTT
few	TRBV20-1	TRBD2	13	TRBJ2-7	CSAGKAGDYEQYF	TGCAGTGCCGGGAAGGCGGGAGACTACGAGCAGTACTTC
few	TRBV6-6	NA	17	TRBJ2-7	CASSYEETVPVTYEQYF	TGTGCCAGCAGTTACGAGGAGACGGTGCCTGTGACCTACGAGCAGTACTTC
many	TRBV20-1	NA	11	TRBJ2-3	CSAVFRDTQYF	TGCAGTGCCGTGTTCAGGGATACGCAGTATTTT
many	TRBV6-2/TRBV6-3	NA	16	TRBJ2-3	CASSTAHRGSTDTQYF	TGTGCCAGCAGCACGGCCCACCGAGGTAGCACAGATACGCAGTATTTT
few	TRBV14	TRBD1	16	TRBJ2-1	CASSQADRVPYNEQFF	TGTGCCAGCAGCCAAGCGGACAGGGTACCCTACAATGAGCAGTTCTTC
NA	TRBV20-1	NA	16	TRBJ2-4	CNARVAEVANKNIQYF	TGCAATGCTAGGGTTGCGGAAGTAGCAAACAAAAACATTCAGTACTTC
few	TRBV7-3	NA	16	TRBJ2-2	CASSLTSISSTGELFF	TGTGCCAGCAGCTTAACGTCTATTAGTTCCACCGGGGAGCTGTTTTTT
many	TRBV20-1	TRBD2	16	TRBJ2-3	CSARPRAGENTDTQYF	TGCAGTGCTAGGCCAAGAGCGGGAGAAAACACAGATACGCAGTATTTT
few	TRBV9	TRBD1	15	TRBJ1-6	CASSVVGTGVSPLHF	TGTGCCAGCAGCGTAGTCGGGACAGGGGTCTCACCCCTCCACTTT
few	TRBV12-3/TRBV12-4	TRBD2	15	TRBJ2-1	CASSKGTSGYNEQFF	TGTGCCAGCAGTAAGGGGACTAGCGGCTACAATGAGCAGTTCTTC
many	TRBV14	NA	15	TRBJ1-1	CASSQVGLLNTEAFF	TGTGCCAGCAGCCAAGTTGGCCTTCTGAACACTGAAGCTTTCTTT
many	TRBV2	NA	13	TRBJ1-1	CASARGSLSEAFF	TGTGCCAGCGCGCGGGGTAGCTTATCTGAAGCTTTCTTT
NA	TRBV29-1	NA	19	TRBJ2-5	CSVEDGLASPWLGGETQYF	TGCAGCGTTGAAGATGGGCTAGCGTCCCCTTGGCTAGGGGGGGAGACCCAGTACTTC
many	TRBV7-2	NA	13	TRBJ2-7	CASSRSGTYEQYF	TGTGCCAGCAGCAGATCAGGGACCTACGAGCAGTACTTC
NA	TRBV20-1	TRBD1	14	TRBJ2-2	CSARVDRGMGELFF	TGCAGTGCTAGAGTGGACAGGGGGATGGGGGAGCTGTTTTTT
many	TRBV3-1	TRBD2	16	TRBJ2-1	CASSQDNAGGEDEQFF	TGTGCCAGCAGCCAAGATAACGCGGGAGGGGAAGATGAGCAGTTCTTC
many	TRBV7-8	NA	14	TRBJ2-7	CASSLWASSYEQYF	TGTGCCAGCAGCTTATGGGCTAGCAGCTACGAGCAGTACTTC